The 20 T cell receptor beta chains in this list originate from one sample, sequenced in a study of T cells in women clearing cervical HPV infection (dated by TCRdb to between 2018 and 2020). To prepare the library, the immunoSEQ multiplex PCR assay was applied. The clones in this table, taken by TCRdb from immuneACCESS, are in-frame only. Not every clone is retained; where verified, under half of the shortfall comes from an unresolved V gene, and the cause of the rest is unknown. This sample's listing comprises 30,000 to 45,000 clones. Together, the top ten hold around 1.7% of the sample. The sequencing input was blood buffy coat. The receptor set was obtained from a woman aged 18 to 75 with a cervical HPV16 infection that either progressed to CIN3+ or cleared (not recorded which).

Concerning this clone: The read halts 3 residues ahead of the CDR3 end, with the missing end drawn from the germline J gene. This chain uses TRBV30 with TRBJ2-2; the D gene is possibly TRBD1 (5 bases). Per the germline V gene, CDR1 is GTSNPN and CDR2 is SVGIG (reference sequence). Deletions cut 3 bases from V and 4 bases from J, with 9 bases between. The CDR3 runs 13 residues. The CDR3 loop is CAWSVQGTGELFF. CDR3 DNA (partial): TGTGCCTGGAGCGTGCAGGGCACCGGGGAG.

As concerns this clone: Coverage ceases 3 residues before the CDR3 finishes, and the germline J gene fills in the end. This chain joins TRBV20-1 and TRBJ1-2; the D gene is possibly TRBD1 (5 bases). The V end was cut by 5 bases, the J end by 0 bases, with 13 bases between. Germline V lookup: CDR1 DFQATT, CDR2 SNEGSKA (reference sequence). There are 14 residues in the CDR3. The DNA read from the CDR3 is TGCAGTGCTGAGGACATTTCGCCTAACTATGGC. This encodes CSAEDISPNYG. The whole CDR3 protein is CSAEDISPNYGYTF.

Worth noting for this clone: Mismatch with germline at one junction end may stem from a read error. The observed sequence ends 3 residues before the CDR3 terminus, with the missing tail filled in from the germline J gene. In the same sample, other DNA sequences code for this CDR3. This chain connects TRBV7-9 to TRBJ1-3, with 9 nucleotides matching TRBD1. Germline-derived CDR1 and CDR2 are SEHNR and FQNEAQ (reference sequence). The CDR3 runs 15 residues. The CDR3 protein is CASSLGQGSGNTIYF. CDR3 bases read: TGTGCCAGCAGCTTGGGACAGGGCTCTGGAAACACA.

With respect to this clone: The sequenced fragment ends 3 residues before the CDR3 boundary, so the rest is inferred from the germline J gene. The chain recombines TRBV20-1 with TRBJ1-6; 7 bases align to TRBD1. J gave up 2 bases and V 6 bases, and 7 bases lay outside the gene matches. This CDR3 spans 15 amino acids. Germline CDR1 is DFQATT and CDR2 is SNEGSKA (reference sequence). The CDR3 DNA, read in part, is TGCAGTGCCGTAGGGGACAGAACCTATAATTCACCC. Its protein is CSAVGDRTYNSP. In full, the CDR3 reads CSAVGDRTYNSPLHF.

Of note for this clone: The read ends 3 residues before the CDR3 terminus; that terminus is restored from the germline J gene. V usage is TRBV20-1 and J usage is TRBJ1-2; D unresolved. Per the germline V gene, CDR1 is DFQATT and CDR2 is SNEGSKA (reference sequence). The CDR3 is 12 amino acids. The CDR3 bases that were read are TGCAGTGCTAGCGGCGGCAGCATGAGC. Its translation: CSASGGSMS. The CDR3 in full is CSASGGSMSYTF.

Comment on this clone: The CDR3 end lies 3 residues beyond the end of the read and is filled in from the germline J gene. This chain uses TRBV7-6 with TRBJ1-2, with 9 bases that match TRBD1. The CDR3 runs 16 residues. Germline V gives CDR1 SGHVS, CDR2 FNYEAQ. The trim removed 5 bases at V and 4 bases at J, leaving 11 bases unmatched. The CDR3: CASSPDAGQGPYGYTF. The CDR3 DNA, read in part, is TGTGCCAGCAGCCCCGACGCTGGACAGGGGCCCTATGGC.

Concerning this clone itself: The CDR3 end lies 3 residues beyond the end of the read and is filled in from the germline J gene. This chain uses TRBV12-3 or TRBV12-4 with TRBJ2-1, with D uncertain. The CDR3 length is 13 residues. V lost 0 bases and J lost 8, with 8 bases in between. Incomplete CDR3 DNA: TGTGCCAGCAGTTTAGCGCAGTTCTATGAG. This translates into CASSLAQFYE. The full CDR3 protein reads CASSLAQFYEQFF.

As concerns this clone: The sequenced fragment ends 3 residues before the CDR3 boundary, so the rest is inferred from the germline J gene. This rearrangement joins TRBV7-9 to TRBJ1-2; D remains unclear. CDR3 length equals 12 residues. From germline, CDR1 is SEHNR and CDR2 FQNEAQ (reference sequence). CDR3 amino acids: CASSSQPYDYTF. The CDR3 DNA, read in part, is TGTGCCAGCAGCTCTCAACCCTACGAC.

CDR3 residues: CASSESWDRAVTDTQYF. Partial CDR3 DNA: TGTGCCAGCAGTGAAAGCTGGGACAGGGCCGTCACAGATACC. V and J are TRBV2 and TRBJ2-5, with 9 nucleotides matching TRBD1. The read falls 3 residues short of the CDR3 end, and the missing part is taken from the germline J gene. This CDR3 has 17 amino acids. The germline CDR1 and CDR2 sequences are SNHLY and FYNNEI. The full variable domain, completed using reference TRBV2 and TRBJ2-5, is EPEVTQTPSHQVTQMGQEVILRCVPISNHLYFYWYRQILGQKVEFLVSFYNNEISEKSEIFDDQFSVERPDGSNFTLKIRSTKLEDSAMYFCASSESWDRAVTDTQYFGPGTRLLVL.

On this clone: The CDR3 end is not reached by the read, which stops 3 residues before it; the germline J gene fills it in. This rearrangement joins TRBV5-1 to TRBJ2-1, with D possibly matching TRBD1 (6 bases). The CDR3 is 15 amino acids. Trimming removed 4 bases from V and 2 bases from J, with 13 bases in between. Looked up from germline, CDR1 is SGHRS and CDR2 is YFSETQ. The part of the CDR3 DNA that was read is TGCGCCAGCAGCGTCACAGGGCTCCCCTACAATGAG. Protein product: CASSVTGLPYNE. The whole CDR3 protein is CASSVTGLPYNEQFF.

A remark on this clone: The CDR3 extends 3 residues past the end of the read, so its final part is completed from the germline J gene. The J gene is TRBJ2-7, the V gene TRBV20-1; the match to TRBD2 covers 10 bases. The CDR3 runs to 15 residues. Trimming took 3 bases from V and 3 from J; bases not matched to a gene: 8. The V gene's germline CDR1 is DFQATT and CDR2 SNEGSKA (reference sequence). CDR3 sequence reads: CSASVNGLADYEQYF. The CDR3 bases that were read are TGCAGTGCTAGTGTTAACGGACTAGCGGACTACGAG.

The CDR3 bases that were read are TGCGCCAGCAGCCAACAGACAGGGAACTATGGC. This gives the protein CASSQQTGNYG. The whole CDR3 region reads CASSQQTGNYGYTF. This chain links TRBV4-1 with TRBJ1-2; 7 nucleotides agree with TRBD1. The CDR3 extends 3 residues past the end of the read, so its final part is completed from the germline J gene. Trimming at V came to 2 bases and at J to 2 bases, leaving 2 bases not matched to a gene. Per the germline V gene, CDR1 is MGHRA and CDR2 is YSYEKL. The CDR3 consists of 14 residues.

About this clone itself: The read is 3 residues too short to cover the CDR3 end, so that end is filled in from the germline J gene. The V call is TRBV7-9, the J call TRBJ1-1; D is uncertain. In germline, CDR1 is SEHNR, CDR2 FQNEAQ (reference sequence). The CDR3 is 15 residues long. The CDR3 here is CASSLAQGLRYEAFF. Partial CDR3 DNA: TGTGCCAGCAGCTTAGCGCAAGGACTACGCTACGAG. Drawing the rest from reference TRBV7-9 and TRBJ1-1, the complete variable domain is DTGVSQNPRHKITKRGQNVTFRCDPISEHNRLYWYRQTLGQGPEFLTYFQNEAQLEKSRLLSDRFSAERPKGSFSTLEIQRTEQGDSAMYLCASSLAQGLRYEAFFGQGTRLTVV.

On this clone itself: The CDR3 is cut off 3 residues early in the read; its end comes from the germline J gene. V usage is TRBV7-9 and J usage is TRBJ1-2, with 10 positions matching TRBD1. Germline V gene sequence: CDR1 SEHNR, CDR2 FQNEAQ (reference sequence). This CDR3 comprises 14 residues. CDR3 sequence reads: CASSYRQGAYDYTF. The CDR3 DNA, read in part, is TGTGCCAGCAGCTACAGACAGGGGGCCTACGAC.

As concerns this clone: A read error may produce the germline difference seen at one junction end. The CDR3 end lies 3 residues beyond the end of the read and is filled in from the germline J gene. The J gene is TRBJ2-1, the V gene TRBV7-7; 8 positions match TRBD1. Germline CDR1 SSHAT, CDR2 FNYEAQ (reference sequence). CDR3 size: 14 residues. The CDR3 protein is CASSPTDRDNEQFF. CDR3 bases read: TGTGCTAGCAGCCCGACGGACAGGGACAATGAG.

As regards this clone: The CDR3 is cut off 3 residues early in the read; its end comes from the germline J gene. The V gene is TRBV5-1, the J gene TRBJ2-2, with 9 nucleotides matching TRBD1. This CDR3 is built from 15 residues. Germline-derived CDR1 and CDR2 are SGHRS and YFSETQ. CDR3 protein: CASRDRGMVNEKLFF. CDR3 bases read: TGCGCCAGCAGAGACAGGGGGATGGTGAATGAAAAG.

As regards this clone: Coverage ceases 3 residues before the CDR3 finishes, and the germline J gene fills in the end. V usage is TRBV18 and J usage is TRBJ1-1; D perhaps matches TRBD1 (6 bases). Trimming stripped 3 bases from V and 6 bases from J, with 11 bases between. CDR3 length equals 13 residues. CDR1 and CDR2 (germline): KGHSH, LQKENI. The chain's CDR3 is CASSPGTTAEAFF. Incomplete CDR3 DNA: TGTGCCAGCTCACCCGGGACAACGGCTGAA. Variable domain in full (rest from reference TRBV18 and TRBJ1-1): NAGVMQNPRHLVRRRGQEARLRCSPMKGHSHVYWYRQLPEEGLKFMVYLQKENIIDESGMPKERFSAEFPKEGPSILRIQQVVRGDSAAYFCASSPGTTAEAFFGQGTRLTVV.

Worth noting for this clone: The read terminates 3 residues ahead of where the CDR3 ends, so the germline J gene completes it. The chain employs TRBV11-2 and TRBJ2-7; tentatively, D is TRBD2 (7 bases). Germline loops: CDR1 SGHAT, CDR2 FQNNGV. V was clipped by 3 bases and J by 4 bases, with 16 bases between them. This CDR3 is built from 15 residues. The CDR3 protein is CASSLGGRGAYEQYF. CDR3 bases read: TGTGCCAGCAGCTTGGGGGGGAGGGGGGCGTACGAG.

Worth noting for this clone: The read ends 3 residues shy of where the CDR3 ends; the end is completed using the germline J gene. This chain connects TRBV13 to TRBJ2-4; 10 bases agree with TRBD2. The CDR3 loop spans 15 amino acids. Germline V CDR1 and CDR2: PRHDT, FYEKMQ (reference sequence). The covered CDR3 bases are TGTGCCAGCAGCTCCACGGAGCGGGGGGGGTATGGT. Protein sequence: CASSSTERGGYG. The complete CDR3 reads CASSSTERGGYGQYF.

Notes on this clone: The read halts 3 residues ahead of the CDR3 end, with the missing end drawn from the germline J gene. The V and J genes are TRBV2 and TRBJ1-1; possible D gene TRBD1, 6 bases. In germline, CDR1 is SNHLY, CDR2 FYNNEI. The CDR3 spans 16 residues. With 4 bases removed from V and 4 bases from J, the gap between germline ends came to 19 bases. The CDR3 loop reads CASSVGGGLFGTEAFF. The sequenced part of the CDR3 DNA is TGTGCCAGCAGTGTAGGGGGGGGGCTGTTTGGCACTGAA.